Listed below are T cell receptor beta chains from one sample, sequenced in a study of graft-versus-host responses after intestinal transplantation. Assay used: immunoSEQ multiplex PCR; TCRdb lists only in-frame clones, some missing. The table shows 80,000 to 95,000 clones, with 90% to 95% occurring only once. The antigens of these receptors remain unknown. This material consisted of unstimulated CD8+ T cells sorted from spleen or lymph node cells, taken before intestinal transplant. The receptors were sampled from a human donor who received an intestinal transplant. Each CDR3 is given with its conserved first and last residue. The D gene is left open where the match is weak. Clone size is given for some rows only: seen once, a few or many times, or a class if the clone is expanded.

>TRBD1|.|14|TRBJ2-7|TRBV5-1
TGCGCCAGCAGCCCGGGACAGGGAACGAACGAGCAGTACTTC
CASSPGQGTNEQYF
>TRBD1|once|12|TRBJ2-1|TRBV27
TGTGCCAGCAGTTGGACAGGGAATGAGCAGTTCTTC
CASSWTGNEQFF
>TRBD1|few|13|TRBJ1-6|TRBV5-8
TGTGCCAGAGGGACAGGACCAAATTCACCCCTCCACTTT
CARGTGPNSPLHF
>TRBD1|.|15|TRBJ1-1|TRBV4-3
TGCGCCAGCAGCCCACAGGGGGTTAGTGGGACTGAAGCTTTCTTT
CASSPQGVSGTEAFF
>TRBD1|.|14|TRBJ1-6|TRBV7-9
TGTGCCAGCAGCTTCCGGACAGGGAATTCACCCCTCCACTTT
CASSFRTGNSPLHF
>TRBD1|once|15|TRBJ2-1|TRBV29-1
TGCAGCGTCACAGACGGACAGGGGGCCTACAATGAGCAGTTCTTC
CSVTDGQGAYNEQFF
>.|once|13|TRBJ2-2|TRBV4-2
TGTGCCAGCAGCCAAGGAGGGATCGGGGAGCTGTTTTTT
CASSQGGIGELFF
>TRBD1|.|16|TRBJ2-1|TRBV7-9
TGTGCCAGCAGCTCGACCGGGACAGGGCCCTACAATGAGCAGTTCTTC
CASSSTGTGPYNEQFF
>TRBD2|.|13|TRBJ2-7|TRBV7-9
TGTGCCAGCAGCTGGGAGGGGCACCACGAGCAGTACTTC
CASSWEGHHEQYF
>.|.|13|TRBJ1-1|TRBV14
TGTGCCAGCAGCCAAGCCTTCCTAACTGAAGCTTTCTTT
CASSQAFLTEAFF
>.|.|13|TRBJ1-1|TRBV5-6
TGTGCCAGCAGCCAACCCAAGAGTACTGAAGCTTTCTTT
CASSQPKSTEAFF
>.|.|14|TRBJ1-1|TRBV7-9
TGTGCCAGCAGCTTGTCGAATAGCATCACTGAAGCTTTCTTT
CASSLSNSITEAFF
>TRBD1|once|13|TRBJ1-1|TRBV11-2
TGTGCCAGCAGCGTAATGACAGGGATGGGAGCTTTCTTT
CASSVMTGMGAFF
>TRBD1|.|14|TRBJ2-7|TRBV29-1
TGCAGCGTTGAAGGACAGGGCCTCTCCTACGAGCAGTACTTC
CSVEGQGLSYEQYF
>TRBD2|.|13|TRBJ2-3|TRBV28
TGTGCCAGCAGTCTAGCGGGCACAGATACGCAGTATTTT
CASSLAGTDTQYF
>.|.|12|TRBJ2-1|TRBV12-5
TGTGCTAGTGGACTTCGCTACAATGAGCAGTTCTTC
CASGLRYNEQFF
>.|.|13|TRBJ2-1|TRBV6-5
TGTGCCAGCAGTAGTGGAGCATACAATGAGCAGTTCTTC
CASSSGAYNEQFF
>TRBD1|once|15|TRBJ2-7|TRBV7-6
TGTGCCAGCAGCAAAGACGGACAGGGTGACTACGAGCAGTACTTC
CASSKDGQGDYEQYF
>.|.|13|TRBJ1-2|TRBV6-6
TGTGCCAGCATCCCTGGGCCCATGAATGGCTACACCTTC
CASIPGPMNGYTF
>.|.|14|TRBJ2-5|TRBV6-5
TGTGCCAGCACTCGAACCCAGGAGCGGGAGACCCAGTACTTC
CASTRTQERETQYF
>.|.|15|TRBJ1-2|TRBV5-6
TGTGCCAGCAGCTTGGACTCGGGGAGGGACTATGGCTACACCTTC
CASSLDSGRDYGYTF
>.|once|13|TRBJ2-5|TRBV7-8
TGTGCCAGCAGGTTACAGGGCCAAGAGACCCAGTACTTC
CASRLQGQETQYF
>TRBD1|few|15|TRBJ1-1|TRBV13
TGTGCCAGCAGCGCCCCCGGGACAGGGGACACTGAAGCTTTCTTT
CASSAPGTGDTEAFF
>TRBD1|.|15|TRBJ1-2|TRBV7-9
TGTGCCAGCAGCGCGACCGGGACAGGGGTACGCGGCTACACCTTC
CASSATGTGVRGYTF
>.|.|19|TRBJ1-5|TRBV12-2
TGTGCAAGTCGCTTAGCCTGGTGGCACTCCGGGGGAGGCAATCAGCCCCAGCATTTT
CASRLAWWHSGGGNQPQHF
>TRBD1|medium-sized|13|TRBJ1-2|TRBV2
TGTGCCAGCAGCGCATCAACAGGGGAGGGCTACACCTTC
CASSASTGEGYTF
>.|.|15|TRBJ1-2|TRBV4-3
TGCGCCAGCAGCCAAGATGTACAGGAAAGAGGTGGCTACACCTTC
CASSQDVQERGGYTF
>.|.|16|TRBJ1-2|TRBV6-6
TGTGCCAGCAGTTCCCGAGATGACAGATCAAACTATGGCTACACCTTC
CASSSRDDRSNYGYTF
>TRBD1|.|14|TRBJ1-1|TRBV7-9
TGTGCCAGCAGTTCAGGGGGGCCGAACACTGAAGCTTTCTTT
CASSSGGPNTEAFF
>TRBD1|.|17|TRBJ1-5|TRBV15
TGTGCCACCAGCAATCTTAGGACAGGTCAAGTGGGTCAGCCCCAGCATTTT
CATSNLRTGQVGQPQHF
>TRBD2|.|17|TRBJ2-5|TRBV7-2
TGTGCCAGCAGCCCCTGGGAGGGAAGGGGAGTAGGGGAGACCCAGTACTTC
CASSPWEGRGVGETQYF
>.|.|12|TRBJ2-7|TRBV2
TGTGCCAGCCACGCAGGTACCTACGAGCAGTACTTC
CASHAGTYEQYF
>.|.|11|TRBJ2-1|TRBV30
TGTGCCTGGACCCCGGGTGGTGAGCAGTTCTTC
CAWTPGGEQFF
>.|once|13|TRBJ1-1|TRBV12-5
TGTGCTAGTGGTCCCGGAGTGAACACTGAAGCTTTCTTT
CASGPGVNTEAFF
>.|.|16|TRBJ2-3|TRBV4-1
TGCGCCAGCAGCCAAGAGACAGTAGCTATCACAGATACGCAGTATTTT
CASSQETVAITDTQYF
>TRBD1|.|11|TRBJ2-1|TRBV4-3
TGCTCTCGCGGACAGGTCAATGAGCAGTTCTTC
CSRGQVNEQFF
>.|.|14|TRBJ1-4|TRBV7-6
TGTGCCAGCAGTACGGGACAATGGTCTGAAAAACTGTTTTTT
CASSTGQWSEKLFF
>.|once|15|TRBJ1-4|TRBV11-2
TGTGCCAGCAGGGGACCAGGGGCGACTAATGAAAAACTGTTTTTT
CASRGPGATNEKLFF
>.|.|16|TRBJ2-5|TRBV4-3
TGCGCCAGCAGCCAAGATAGGTGGCAGGCGGGGGAGACCCAGTACTTC
CASSQDRWQAGETQYF
>TRBD1|.|15|TRBJ1-2|TRBV27
TGTGCCAGCAGTCTAACAACCGGGACAGGGCATGGCTACACCTTC
CASSLTTGTGHGYTF